A selection of T cell receptor beta chains follows, all from one sample in a study of cytomegalovirus exposure and HLA in healthy donors. TCRdb's table, derived via immunoSEQ multiplex PCR, lists solely in-frame clones and lacks some. The data show roughly 130,000 clones, 70% to 80% seen once. The sequenced sample was PBMCs. These TCRs come from a female donor in good health and CMV-seronegative. Each CDR3 is given without its conserved first and last residue. Each record gives: V gene, J gene, CDR3 protein.

v_call: TRBV7-6; j_call: TRBJ1-5; cdr3_aa: ASSLDRGNPHPQH
v_call: TRBV6-6; j_call: TRBJ1-5; cdr3_aa: ASSFRQGNQPQH
v_call: TRBV30; j_call: TRBJ1-1; cdr3_aa: AWSGGWGTEAF
v_call: TRBV10-3; j_call: TRBJ1-2; cdr3_aa: AMGQTAANYGYT
v_call: TRBV9; j_call: TRBJ1-3; cdr3_aa: ASSRIWGGYPDSGNTIY
v_call: TRBV7-2; j_call: TRBJ1-5; cdr3_aa: ASSLTTAVLHPQH
v_call: TRBV5-1; j_call: TRBJ2-5; cdr3_aa: ASSFGAGVVAETQY
v_call: TRBV29-1; j_call: TRBJ2-5; cdr3_aa: SVVEHPLAGGPEETQY
v_call: TRBV5-1; j_call: TRBJ2-5; cdr3_aa: ASRLDRRGTQY
v_call: TRBV19; j_call: TRBJ2-7; cdr3_aa: ASSPGQGGYEQY
v_call: TRBV5-1; j_call: TRBJ2-7; cdr3_aa: ASSLGWGGEYEQY
v_call: TRBV6-5; j_call: TRBJ2-7; cdr3_aa: ASSQDRRETYEQY
v_call: TRBV9; j_call: TRBJ2-7; cdr3_aa: ASSAGGGGILYEQY
v_call: TRBV7-2; j_call: TRBJ1-4; cdr3_aa: ASSLRRATNEKLF
v_call: TRBV10-3; j_call: TRBJ2-3; cdr3_aa: ATPGQGTDTQY
v_call: TRBV10-3; j_call: TRBJ1-5; cdr3_aa: AISGDTSNQPQH
v_call: TRBV5-1; j_call: TRBJ2-2; cdr3_aa: ASSFDRGLANTGELF